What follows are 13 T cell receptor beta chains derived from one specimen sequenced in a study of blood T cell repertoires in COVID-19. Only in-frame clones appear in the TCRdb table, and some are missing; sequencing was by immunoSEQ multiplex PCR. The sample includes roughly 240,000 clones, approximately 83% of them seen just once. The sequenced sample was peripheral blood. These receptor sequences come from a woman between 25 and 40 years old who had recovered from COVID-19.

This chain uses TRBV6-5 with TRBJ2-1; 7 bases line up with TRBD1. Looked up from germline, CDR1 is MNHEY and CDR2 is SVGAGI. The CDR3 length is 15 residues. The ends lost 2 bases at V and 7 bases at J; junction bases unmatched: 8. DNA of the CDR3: TGTGCCAGCAGTTACACCGCTCACAGGGGTAATGAGCAGTTCTTC. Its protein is CASSYTAHRGNEQFF.

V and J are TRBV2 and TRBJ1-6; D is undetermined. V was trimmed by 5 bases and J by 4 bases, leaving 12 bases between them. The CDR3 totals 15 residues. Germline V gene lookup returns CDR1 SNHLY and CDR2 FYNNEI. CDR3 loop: CASSLQTRYNSPLHF. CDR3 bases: TGTGCCAGCAGTCTGCAGACGAGGTATAATTCACCCCTCCACTTT.

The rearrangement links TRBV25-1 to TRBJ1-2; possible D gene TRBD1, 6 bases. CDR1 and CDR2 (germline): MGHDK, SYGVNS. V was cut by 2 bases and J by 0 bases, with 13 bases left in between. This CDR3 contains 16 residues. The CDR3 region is CASSEGGSSPNYGYTF. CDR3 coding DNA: TGTGCCAGCAGTGAAGGGGGCTCGTCCCCTAACTATGGCTACACCTTC.

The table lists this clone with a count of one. This chain's CDR3 is CATSRDRGVLQETQYF. CDR3 sequence (DNA): TGTGCCACCAGCAGAGATCGCGGGGTTCTCCAAGAGACCCAGTACTTC. The chain recombines TRBV15 with TRBJ2-5, with a weak D call TRBD2 (6 bases). This CDR3 contains 16 residues. The germline V and J ends were trimmed by 0 bases and 1 base, with 12 bases remaining between them. Germline V gene lookup returns CDR1 LNHNV and CDR2 YYDKDF (reference sequence).

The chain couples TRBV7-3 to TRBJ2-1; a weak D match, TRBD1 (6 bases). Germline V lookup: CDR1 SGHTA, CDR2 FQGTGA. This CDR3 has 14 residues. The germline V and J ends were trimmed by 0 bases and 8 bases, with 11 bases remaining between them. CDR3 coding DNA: TGTGCCAGCAGCTTAACGGCAGGGGATGATGAGCAGTTCTTC. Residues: CASSLTAGDDEQFF.

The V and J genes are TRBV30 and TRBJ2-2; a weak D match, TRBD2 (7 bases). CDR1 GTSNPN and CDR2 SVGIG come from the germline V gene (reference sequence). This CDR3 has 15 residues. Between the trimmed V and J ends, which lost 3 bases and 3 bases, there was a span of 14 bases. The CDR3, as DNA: TGTGCCTGGAGGTTCGGGGGGCCGGACACCGGGGAGCTGTTTTTT. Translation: CAWRFGGPDTGELFF.

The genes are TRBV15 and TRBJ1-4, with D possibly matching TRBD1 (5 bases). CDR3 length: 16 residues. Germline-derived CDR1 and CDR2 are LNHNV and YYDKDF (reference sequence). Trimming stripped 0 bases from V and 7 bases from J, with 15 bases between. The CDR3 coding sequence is TGTGCCACCAGCAGAGATCTGGGGGGTAGGGGTGAAAAACTGTTTTTT. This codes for CATSRDLGGRGEKLFF.

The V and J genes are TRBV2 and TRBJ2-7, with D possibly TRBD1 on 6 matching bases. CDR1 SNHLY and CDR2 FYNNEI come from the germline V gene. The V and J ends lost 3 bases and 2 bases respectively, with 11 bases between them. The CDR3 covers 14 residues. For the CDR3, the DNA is TGTGCCAGCAGTGATTGGACAGCCACCTACGAGCAGTACTTC. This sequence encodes CASSDWTATYEQYF.

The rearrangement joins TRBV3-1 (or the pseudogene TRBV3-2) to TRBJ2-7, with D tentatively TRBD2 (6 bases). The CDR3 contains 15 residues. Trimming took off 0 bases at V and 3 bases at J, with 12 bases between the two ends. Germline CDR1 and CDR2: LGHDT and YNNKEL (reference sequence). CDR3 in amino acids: CASSQDPTSLYEQYF. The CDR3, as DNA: TGTGCCAGCAGCCAAGATCCGACTAGTCTCTACGAGCAGTACTTC.

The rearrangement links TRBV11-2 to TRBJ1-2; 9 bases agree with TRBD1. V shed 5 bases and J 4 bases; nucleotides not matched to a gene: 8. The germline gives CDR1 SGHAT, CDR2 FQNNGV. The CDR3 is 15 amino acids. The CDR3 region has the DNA TGTGCCAGCAGCACCGGGACAGGGACCTTCTATGGCTACACCTTC. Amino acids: CASSTGTGTFYGYTF.

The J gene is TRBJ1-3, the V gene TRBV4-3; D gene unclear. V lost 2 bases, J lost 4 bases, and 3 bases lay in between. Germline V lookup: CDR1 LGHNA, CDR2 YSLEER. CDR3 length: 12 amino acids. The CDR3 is CASSQRGNTIYF. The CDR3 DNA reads TGCGCCAGCAGCCAACGGGGAAACACCATATATTTT.

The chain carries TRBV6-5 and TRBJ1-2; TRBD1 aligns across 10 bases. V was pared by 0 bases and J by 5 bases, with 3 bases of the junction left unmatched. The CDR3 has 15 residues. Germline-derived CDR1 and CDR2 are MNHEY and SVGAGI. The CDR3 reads CASSYSSGQGYGYTF. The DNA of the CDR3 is TGTGCCAGCAGTTACTCGTCGGGACAGGGGTATGGCTACACCTTC.

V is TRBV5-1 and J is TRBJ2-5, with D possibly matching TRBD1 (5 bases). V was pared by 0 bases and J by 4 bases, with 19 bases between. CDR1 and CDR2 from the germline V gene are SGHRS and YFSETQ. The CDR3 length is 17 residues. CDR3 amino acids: CASSLAVDWGESETQYF. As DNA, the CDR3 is TGCGCCAGCAGCTTGGCCGTGGATTGGGGCGAATCAGAGACCCAGTACTTC.